A selection of T cell receptor beta chains follows, all from one sample in a study of T cells in Graves' hyperthyroidism and ophthalmopathy. TCRdb redid the calling of the multiplex PCR reads with MiXCR, one entry per CDR3 protein. The data contain roughly 250,000 distinct CDR3 sequences, around 20% of them singletons. Specimen: blood. All receptors derive from a man in his thirties or forties with Graves' ophthalmopathy. The CDR3 runs from the conserved cysteine through the conserved F or W. The order of the fields is clone size, J gene, V gene, D gene, CDR3 length, CDR3 DNA, CDR3 protein. A D gene is named only where the DNA matches it firmly. Rows may omit the clone size; those that give it use once, few, many or a size class.

>many|TRBJ2-3|TRBV27|.|15
TGTGCCAGCAGTTTAAGGACCGACGGCACAGATACGCAGTATTTT
CASSLRTDGTDTQYF
>.|TRBJ2-3|TRBV7-6|.|18
TGTGCCAGCAGCCGTTCCCCAGGGGGACTATCAGGGACAGATACGCAGTATTTT
CASSRSPGGLSGTDTQYF
>.|TRBJ1-5|TRBV11-2|TRBD1|16
TGTGCCAGCAGCTTAGGACAGGGGTCGAGCAATCAGCCCCAGCATTTT
CASSLGQGSSNQPQHF
>.|TRBJ2-1|TRBV12-3/TRBV12-4|.|11
TGTGCCAGCAGCCCGCTGGGTGAGCAGTTCTTC
CASSPLGEQFF
>.|TRBJ2-7|TRBV18|TRBD2|16
TGTGCCAGCTCATCAACTAGCGGTGGGGTCTCCTACGAGCAGTACTTC
CASSSTSGGVSYEQYF
>.|TRBJ2-7|TRBV12-3/TRBV12-4|.|14
TGTGCCAGCAGTTTCGGGCGGGGCAACTACGAGCAGTACTTC
CASSFGRGNYEQYF
>.|TRBJ2-5|TRBV19|.|13
TGTGCCAGTAGTGCCAGCGGAGAAGAGACCCAGTACTTC
CASSASGEETQYF
>many|TRBJ1-2|TRBV30|.|12
TGTGCCTGGAGTGTAGGGGGAGGAGGCTACACCTTC
CAWSVGGGGYTF
>few|TRBJ2-1|TRBV5-1|.|16
TGCGCCAGCAGCGGGGGACAATTGAGCTCCTACAATGAGCAGTTCTTC
CASSGGQLSSYNEQFF
>.|TRBJ1-5|TRBV9|TRBD1|14
TGTGCCAGCAGCGAGGGGACAGGGGGTCAGCCCCAGCATTTT
CASSEGTGGQPQHF
>.|TRBJ2-1|TRBV20-1|.|14
TGCAGTGCTAGTCGCCCTAGCGTTTACAATGAGCAGTTCTTC
CSASRPSVYNEQFF
>.|TRBJ1-4|TRBV6-2/TRBV6-3|.|14
TGTGCCAGCAGTTTGGACGGACTTAATGAAAAACTGTTTTTT
CASSLDGLNEKLFF
>many|TRBJ1-1|TRBV12-3/TRBV12-4|.|13
TGTGCCAGCAGTTTAAGTGGGTACACTGAAGCTTTCTTT
CASSLSGYTEAFF
>.|TRBJ1-4|TRBV5-1|.|14
TGCGCCAGCAGCTTGGCAGGGGCTGATGAAAAACTGTTTTTT
CASSLAGADEKLFF
>.|TRBJ2-1|TRBV28|TRBD1|14
TGTGCCAGCAGAACAGGGACAGATAACAATGAGCAGTTCTTC
CASRTGTDNNEQFF
>.|TRBJ2-3|TRBV11-2|TRBD2|14
TGTGCCAGCAGCTTTACTAGCGGGGCAGATACGCAGTATTTT
CASSFTSGADTQYF
>many|TRBJ2-1|TRBV18|.|13
TGTGCCAGCGAATCTAGCGTTGACAATGAGCAGTTCTTC
CASESSVDNEQFF
>many|TRBJ1-2|TRBV11-2|TRBD1|13
TGTGCCAGCAGCACAGACAGGGGACCTGGCTACACCTTC
CASSTDRGPGYTF
>many|TRBJ1-5|TRBV28|.|15
TGTGCCAGCAGTTACCTTGAGTTTCATAATCAGCCCCAGCATTTT
CASSYLEFHNQPQHF
>.|TRBJ2-1|TRBV14|TRBD2|15
TGTGCCAGCAGCCAAATAGGGACTACCTACAATGAGCAGTTCTTC
CASSQIGTTYNEQFF
>.|TRBJ1-2|TRBV19|.|17
TGTGCCAGTAGTATAGCATACGGGGCAGTCACTAACTATGGCTACACCTTC
CASSIAYGAVTNYGYTF
>many|TRBJ1-1|TRBV11-3|.|12
TGTGCCAGCAGCTTCGGTCGGACTGAAGCTTTCTTT
CASSFGRTEAFF
>.|TRBJ2-7|TRBV11-3|.|15
TGTGCCAGCAGCTTACGTCCTGGGCCAAACTACGAGCAGTACTTC
CASSLRPGPNYEQYF
>many|TRBJ1-2|TRBV28|.|12
TGTGCCAGCAGCGGCTCGGTCTATGGCTACACCTTC
CASSGSVYGYTF
>many|TRBJ2-5|TRBV4-1|.|14
TGCGCCAGCAGCCAAAAACTAGCTGAAGAGACCCAGTACTTC
CASSQKLAEETQYF
>few|TRBJ2-1|TRBV19|TRBD2|15
TGTGCCAGTAGAGGATCTTCCGGGACTATTGGTGAGCAGTTCTTC
CASRGSSGTIGEQFF
>.|TRBJ1-1|TRBV12-3/TRBV12-4|TRBD1|16
TGTGCCAGCAGCCGACGGACAGGGGCCTCGAACACTGAAGCTTTCTTT
CASSRRTGASNTEAFF
>few|TRBJ1-2|TRBV12-3/TRBV12-4|.|14
TGTGCCAGCACCTTTAAAGGGGGTGGTTATGGCTACACCTTC
CASTFKGGGYGYTF
>many|TRBJ2-1|TRBV11-2|.|15
TGTGCCAGCAGCCCTGGGGAACCTCGAAGGGATGAGCAGTTCTTC
CASSPGEPRRDEQFF
>.|TRBJ1-3|TRBV28|.|16
TGTGCCAGCATCTTATCCGGGGGGCTGAAAGGAAACACCATATATTTT
CASILSGGLKGNTIYF
>few|TRBJ1-3|TRBV12-3/TRBV12-4|.|15
TGTGCCAGCAGTTTGGAATTAAACTCTGGAAACACCATATATTTT
CASSLELNSGNTIYF
>few|TRBJ2-5|TRBV6-1|TRBD2|15
TGTGCCAGCAGTGGCCCGCGGACTAGGAGGCAGACCCAGTACTTC
CASSGPRTRRQTQYF
>.|TRBJ2-1|TRBV29-1|TRBD2|13
TGCAGCGTAACTAGCGGGATATGGGATGAGCAGTTCTTC
CSVTSGIWDEQFF
>.|TRBJ2-5|TRBV5-5|.|13
TGTGCCAGCAGCTCTCCGGGGGCAGAGACCCAGTACTTC
CASSSPGAETQYF
>many|TRBJ2-5|TRBV11-2|TRBD2|15
TGTGCCAGCAGCTCGGGACTAGCGGGAGCAGAGACCCAGTACTTC
CASSSGLAGAETQYF
>.|TRBJ1-1|TRBV5-1|.|15
TGCGCCAGCAGCTCCCTACAGGGCGGGCGGACTGAAGCTTTCTTT
CASSSLQGGRTEAFF
>many|TRBJ2-7|TRBV9|.|14
TGTGCCAGCAGCGTAGAACCCCAATCCGGCGAGCAGTACTTC
CASSVEPQSGEQYF
>.|TRBJ2-7|TRBV6-1|TRBD1|14
TGTGCCAGCAGGGAAGACAGGGGGCTCAACGAGCAGTACTTC
CASREDRGLNEQYF